The next 22 T cell receptor beta chains were all read from a single sample in a study of cytomegalovirus exposure and HLA in healthy donors. The PCR had 60 Vbeta and 13 Jbeta primers. Profiling relied on immunoSEQ multiplex PCR, and the TCRdb table lists in-frame clones only, not all of them. The data contain about 190,000 clones, 70% to 75% of them seen just once; the ten biggest clones take up about 4.4%. Sequenced: PBMCs. These receptors were collected from a man in his thirties or forties in good health and CMV-seropositive.

The chain links TRBV7-3 to TRBJ2-5, with 10 nucleotides matching TRBD2. After removal of 8 bases from V and 5 bases from J, the junction contained 11 bases not matched to a gene. The germline V gene has CDR1 SGHTA and CDR2 FQGTGA. There are 15 residues in the CDR3. As DNA, the CDR3 is TGTGCCAGCTCTATGCTAGCGGGAGTCGGTGAGACCCAGTACTTC. Protein sequence: CASSMLAGVGETQYF. Using reference TRBV7-3 and TRBJ2-5 for the parts outside the CDR3, the full variable domain is GAGVSQTPSNKVTEKGKYVELRCDPISGHTALYWYRQSLGQGPEFLIYFQGTGAADDSGLPNDRFFAVRPEGSVSTLKIQRTERGDSAVYLCASSMLAGVGETQYFGPGTRLLVL.

This clone was detected only once. J is TRBJ1-1 and V is TRBV9, with D maybe TRBD1 (5 bases). This CDR3 comprises 14 residues. The V end lost 7 bases, the J end lost 4 bases, and 17 bases lay between the germline ends. CDR1 is SGDLS, CDR2 YYNGEE, per germline. CDR3 residues: CASSSRAGATEAFF. The CDR3 nucleotides read TGTGCCAGCTCCTCCAGGGCTGGAGCCACTGAAGCTTTCTTT.

The chain combines TRBV14 with TRBJ1-5; no reliable D call. V was cut by 0 bases and J by 0 bases, with 9 bases left in between. The CDR3 runs to 16 residues. Germline values: CDR1 SGHDN, CDR2 FVKESK. The CDR3 DNA is TGTGCCAGCAGCCAAGATGGGAGGAATAGCAATCAGCCCCAGCATTTT. This codes for CASSQDGRNSNQPQHF.

This clone was detected only a few times. This chain connects TRBV30 to TRBJ1-6; 10 bases are shared with TRBD1. From germline, CDR1 is GTSNPN and CDR2 SVGIG (reference sequence). The junction had 5 bases not matched to a gene; V was cut back by 1 base and J by 11 bases. There are 14 residues in the CDR3. Here the CDR3 reads CAWSEDRGLTPLHF. CDR3 bases: TGTGCCTGGAGTGAAGACAGGGGGCTAACACCCCTCCACTTT.

The DNA of the CDR3 is TGTGCCAGCAGCTCCCAGTCAGGCACCTACGAGCAGTACTTC. This gives the protein CASSSQSGTYEQYF. J is TRBJ2-7 and V is TRBV7-2, with no clear D. The CDR3 extends over 14 amino acids. CDR1 is SGHTA and CDR2 is FQGNSA in the germline V gene. Trimming cost V 4 bases and J 2 bases, with 12 bases left between them.

This chain links TRBV5-1 with TRBJ1-1, with no clear D. Looked up from germline, CDR1 is SGHRS and CDR2 is YFSETQ. V shed 5 bases and J shed 1 base, with 9 bases lying between them. The CDR3 runs to 13 residues. The CDR3 nucleotides are TGCGCCAGCAGGGAGGCCACGAACACTGAAGCTTTCTTT. Translated, it gives CASREATNTEAFF.

V gene TRBV4-3 combines with J gene TRBJ2-7; the D gene is possibly TRBD1 (6 bases). Germline CDR1 reads LGHNA; CDR2 reads YSLEER. This CDR3 is 15 amino acids long. Trimming took off 1 base at V and 0 bases at J, with 10 bases between the two ends. Written as DNA, the CDR3 is TGCGCCAGCAGCCAAGTCTTGGGGGCCTCCTACGAGCAGTACTTC. Encoded protein: CASSQVLGASYEQYF.

This clone was observed a few times. The chain combines TRBV28 with TRBJ2-1; 9 nucleotides match TRBD2. The CDR3 sequence is 15 residues long. Per germline, CDR1 MDHEN and CDR2 SYDVKM. V trimming: 7 bases; J trimming: 9 bases; junction bases outside the gene matches: 13. The CDR3 DNA reads TGTGCCAGCAACCAAGCAGGGACTAGCAAGGGTGAGCAGTTCTTC. The encoded protein is CASNQAGTSKGEQFF.

This rearrangement joins TRBV4-1 to TRBJ1-2, with D unresolved. Trimming took off 1 base at V and 4 bases at J, with 7 bases between the two ends. The CDR3 consists of 13 residues. From germline, CDR1 is MGHRA and CDR2 YSYEKL. The CDR3 nucleotides are TGCGCCAGCAGCCAAGGAGGTGTCTATGGCTACACCTTC. It specifies CASSQGGVYGYTF.

This clone was detected a few times. The rearrangement links TRBV5-1 to TRBJ1-1, with 7 bases matching TRBD1. J was trimmed by 3 bases and V by 4 bases; bases with no gene match: 9. The germline gives CDR1 SGHRS, CDR2 YFSETQ. The CDR3 spans 15 residues. In DNA, the CDR3 is TGCGCCAGCAGCAGCGGACAGGTTTTTTACACTGAAGCTTTCTTT. As protein: CASSSGQVFYTEAFF.

The genes are TRBV11-3 and TRBJ2-1, with no clear D. In germline, CDR1 is SGHNT, CDR2 YENEEA. The CDR3 has 15 amino acids. Trimming removed 1 base from V and 1 base from J, with 8 bases in between. The CDR3 is CASSLGGSSYNEQFF. The CDR3 nucleotides are TGTGCCAGCAGCTTAGGTGGCAGTTCCTACAATGAGCAGTTCTTC.

In its sample, this clone was seen once. V usage is TRBV11-3 and J usage is TRBJ2-1; D may be TRBD2 (5 bases). The CDR3 sequence is 15 residues long. Germline values: CDR1 SGHNT, CDR2 YENEEA. V dropped 5 bases and J dropped 3 bases, with 14 bases sitting between them. CDR3 residues: CASSHGGLNYNEQFF. The DNA for the CDR3 is TGTGCCAGCAGCCACGGAGGCCTGAACTACAATGAGCAGTTCTTC.

The chain is built from TRBV29-1 and TRBJ2-7, with D possibly TRBD2 on 5 matching bases. This CDR3 spans 11 amino acids. V was cut by 8 bases and J by 11 bases, with 19 bases left in between. The germline V gene encodes CDR1 SQVTM and CDR2 ANQGSEA. The CDR3 protein is CSYPAEDREYF. The CDR3 region has the DNA TGCAGCTACCCGGCGGAGGATAGAGAGTACTTC.

V usage is TRBV30 and J usage is TRBJ1-5; no clear D. Per the germline V gene, CDR1 is GTSNPN and CDR2 is SVGIG (reference sequence). The CDR3 extends over 18 amino acids. V lost 1 base and J lost 0, with 19 bases in between. Here the CDR3 reads CAWSGGNRGRFSNQPQHF. As DNA, the CDR3 is TGTGCCTGGAGTGGAGGGAACAGAGGAAGATTTAGCAATCAGCCCCAGCATTTT.

In its sample, this clone was seen a few times. The chain recombines TRBV7-2 with TRBJ2-2, with 7 nucleotides matching TRBD2. Germline loops: CDR1 SGHTA, CDR2 FQGNSA. After removal of 5 bases from V and 3 bases from J, the junction contained 3 bases not matched to a gene. The CDR3 loop spans 14 amino acids. CDR3 amino acids: CASSRGGDTGELFF. CDR3 in DNA: TGTGCCAGCAGCCGTGGGGGGGACACCGGGGAGCTGTTTTTT.

V gene TRBV11-2 combines with J gene TRBJ1-6; 9 nucleotides match TRBD1. The germline V gene encodes CDR1 SGHAT and CDR2 FQNNGV. This CDR3 is 15 amino acids long. Unmatched junction bases numbered 5, after V lost 7 bases and J lost 4 bases. The CDR3: CASTPQGAYNSPLHF. CDR3 in DNA: TGTGCCAGCACCCCACAGGGGGCTTATAATTCACCCCTCCACTTT.

The gene calls are TRBV15 and TRBJ2-4; TRBD2 is a possible D gene (5 bases). The CDR3 contains 13 residues. V lost 5 bases and J 7 bases, leaving 12 bases between the germline ends. Germline V gives CDR1 LNHNV, CDR2 YYDKDF (reference sequence). CDR3 residues: CATSPVGENIQYF. CDR3 coding DNA: TGTGCCACCAGCCCAGTCGGGGAGAACATTCAGTACTTC.

The genes are TRBV7-8 and TRBJ2-7; 7 nucleotides agree with TRBD1. The CDR3 length is 14 residues. The trim removed 5 bases at V and 1 base at J, leaving 5 bases unmatched. Germline values: CDR1 SGHVS, CDR2 FQNEAQ. The CDR3, as DNA: TGTGCCAGCAGCCCCAGGGACAGTTCCTACGAGCAGTACTTC. Translation: CASSPRDSSYEQYF.

The rearrangement uses TRBV5-4 and TRBJ2-6; D uncertain. The CDR3 totals 17 residues. CDR1 SGHNT and CDR2 YYREEE come from the germline V gene (reference sequence). The V end was cut by 4 bases, the J end by 0 bases, with 14 bases between. CDR3 residues: CASSVAIVGSGANVLTF. CDR3 bases: TGTGCCAGCAGCGTAGCCATCGTGGGCTCTGGGGCCAACGTCCTGACTTTC.

The table lists this clone with a few counts. CDR3 sequence reads: CASTVSNRVGNEQFF. The DNA of the CDR3 is TGTGCCAGCACCGTCTCGAACAGGGTCGGGAATGAGCAGTTCTTC. The J gene is TRBJ2-1, the V gene TRBV7-2, with D possibly being TRBD1 (6 bases). In germline, CDR1 is SGHTA, CDR2 FQGNSA. The CDR3 loop spans 15 amino acids. V was shortened by 7 bases and J by 7 bases, with 20 bases between the two germline ends. Looking up the rest from reference TRBV7-2 and TRBJ2-1 gives the full variable domain: GAGVSQSPSNKVTEKGKDVELRCDPISGHTALYWYRQSLGQGLEFLIYFQGNSAPDKSGLPSDRFSAERTGGSVSTLTIQRTQQEDSAVYLCASTVSNRVGNEQFFGPGTRLTVL.

This chain connects TRBV19 to TRBJ1-5; 12 bases line up with TRBD1. The trim removed 5 bases at V and 9 bases at J, leaving 8 bases unmatched. Per the germline V gene, CDR1 is LNHDA and CDR2 is SQIVND (reference sequence). The CDR3 is 15 amino acids. CDR3: CASSATGTGGLPQHF. DNA for the CDR3: TGTGCCAGTAGTGCCACCGGGACAGGGGGCCTGCCCCAGCATTTT.

This clone was seen a handful of times. The genes are TRBV19 and TRBJ2-3; 7 nucleotides match TRBD2. The germline CDR1 and CDR2 sequences are LNHDA and SQIVND (reference sequence). This CDR3 contains 13 residues. Trimming at V came to 6 bases and at J to 0 bases, leaving 0 bases not matched to a gene. The CDR3 loop is CASRLASTDTQYF. CDR3 bases: TGTGCCAGTAGACTAGCGAGCACAGATACGCAGTATTTT.